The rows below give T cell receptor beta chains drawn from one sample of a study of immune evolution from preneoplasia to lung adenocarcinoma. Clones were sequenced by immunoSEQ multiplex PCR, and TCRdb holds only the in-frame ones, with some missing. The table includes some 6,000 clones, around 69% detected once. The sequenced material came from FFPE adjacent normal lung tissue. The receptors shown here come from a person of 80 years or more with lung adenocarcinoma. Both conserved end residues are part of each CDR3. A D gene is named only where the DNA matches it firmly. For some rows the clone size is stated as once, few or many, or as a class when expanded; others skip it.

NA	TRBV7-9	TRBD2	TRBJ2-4	TGTGCCAGCAGCTCCTGGACTAGTTCAGCCAAAAACATTCAGTACTTC	CASSSWTSSAKNIQYF
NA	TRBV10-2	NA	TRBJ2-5	TGCGCCAGCAGTGGCTCCATTCTCCAAGAGACCCAGTACTTC	CASSGSILQETQYF
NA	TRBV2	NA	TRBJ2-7	TGTGCCAGCTCCCTTGGAGGGGACGAGCAGTACTTC	CASSLGGDEQYF
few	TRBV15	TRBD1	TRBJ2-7	TGTGCCACCTCAACTAGATACCGGGACAGCTCCTACGAGCAGTACTTC	CATSTRYRDSSYEQYF
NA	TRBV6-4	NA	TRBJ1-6	TGTGCCAGCAGTCCGGACGGTAATAATTCACCCCTCCACTTT	CASSPDGNNSPLHF
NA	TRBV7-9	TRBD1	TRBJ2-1	TGTGCCAGCAGCTCATGGACAGGGGAGCAGTTCTTC	CASSSWTGEQFF
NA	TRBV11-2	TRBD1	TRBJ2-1	TGTGCCAGCAGCCCAACCGGGACAGGCATCCCCTGGGGCTACAATGAGCAGTTCTTC	CASSPTGTGIPWGYNEQFF
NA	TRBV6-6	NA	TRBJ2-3	TGTGCCAGCAGTCCGGCGAGCGGTAGCACAGATACGCAGTATTTT	CASSPASGSTDTQYF
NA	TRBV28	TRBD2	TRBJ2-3	TGTGCCAGCAGCCCTAGCGGGGACTTCACAGATACGCAGTATTTT	CASSPSGDFTDTQYF
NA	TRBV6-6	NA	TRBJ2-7	TGTGCCAGCAGTTACGTGGGGGCCTACGAGCAGTACTTC	CASSYVGAYEQYF
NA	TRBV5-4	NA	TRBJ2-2	TGTGCCAGCAGCTTGGTTGGCGCCGGGGAGCTGTTTTTT	CASSLVGAGELFF
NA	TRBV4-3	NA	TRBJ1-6	TGCGCCAGCAGCCAAGAAAGAACTAGGGGTGATTCACCCCTCCACTTT	CASSQERTRGDSPLHF
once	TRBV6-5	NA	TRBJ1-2	TGTGCCAGCAGTCCGCTAGGAGGTGGCTATGGCTACACCTTC	CASSPLGGGYGYTF
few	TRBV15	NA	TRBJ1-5	TGTGCCACCAGCAGGTACAATCAGCCCCAGCATTTT	CATSRYNQPQHF
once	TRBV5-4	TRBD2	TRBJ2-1	TGTGCCAGCAGCTCCGGACTAGCGGGAGAGAGCTCCTACAATGAGCAGTTCTTC	CASSSGLAGESSYNEQFF
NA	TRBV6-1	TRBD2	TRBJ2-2	TGTGCCAGCAGTGAGGGAGGGAGTGGCACCGGGGAGCTGTTTTTT	CASSEGGSGTGELFF
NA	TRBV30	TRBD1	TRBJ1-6	TGTGCCTCGGACAGGGGTGTCAATTCACCCCTCCACTTT	CASDRGVNSPLHF
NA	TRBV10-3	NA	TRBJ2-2	TGTGCCATCAGTGACAACAAGGGATTCACCGGGGAGCTGTTTTTT	CAISDNKGFTGELFF
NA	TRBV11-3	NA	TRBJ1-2	TGTGCCAGCAGCCCAACATGGATGGCCCCATATGGCTACACCTTC	CASSPTWMAPYGYTF
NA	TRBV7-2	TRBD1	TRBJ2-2	TGTGCCAGCAGCGTAACAGGGGGCCTGGGTACCGGGGAGCTGTTTTTT	CASSVTGGLGTGELFF
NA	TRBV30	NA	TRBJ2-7	TGTGCCTGGAGTGTCCATCGTGTCTACGAGCAGTACTTC	CAWSVHRVYEQYF
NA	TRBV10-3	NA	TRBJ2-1	TGTGCCATCTCACAGGGATTCTCCTACAATGAGCAGTTCTTC	CAISQGFSYNEQFF
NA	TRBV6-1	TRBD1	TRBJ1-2	TGTGCCAGCAGTGAAGCCTTTCAGGGGGCGGGCTACACCTTC	CASSEAFQGAGYTF
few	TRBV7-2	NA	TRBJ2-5	TGTGCCAGCAGCTTAGAAGGGGTTGGACCGGAGACCCAGTACTTC	CASSLEGVGPETQYF
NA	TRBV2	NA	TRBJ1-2	TGTGCCAGCAGGATCGGAGGGCGAGGCTACACCTTC	CASRIGGRGYTF
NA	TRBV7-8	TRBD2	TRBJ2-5	TGTGCCAGCAGCCTGGGACTAGCTGAGACCCAGTACTTC	CASSLGLAETQYF
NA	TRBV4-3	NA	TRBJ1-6	TGCGCCAGCAGCCAAGAGGGGCTAGGACATTCACCCCTCCACTTT	CASSQEGLGHSPLHF
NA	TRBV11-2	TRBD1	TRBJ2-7	TGTGCCAGCTCCGACAGGGAGAACGAGCAGTACTTC	CASSDRENEQYF
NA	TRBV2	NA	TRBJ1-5	TGTGCCAGCTCCCCTTTCGAGCCGGATAGCAATCAGCCCCAGCATTTT	CASSPFEPDSNQPQHF
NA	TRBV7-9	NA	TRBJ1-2	TGTGCCAGCACCGGGGGGGCCAATAACTATGGCTACACCTTC	CASTGGANNYGYTF
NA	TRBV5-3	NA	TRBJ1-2	TGTGCCAGAAGCTCACATCCTCGCCCGGGGCAGCCTGACTATGGCTACACCTTC	CARSSHPRPGQPDYGYTF
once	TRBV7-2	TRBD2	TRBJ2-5	TGTGCCAGCAGGCAAGAGAGCGGGGGGGCTTGGGAGACCCAGTACTTC	CASRQESGGAWETQYF
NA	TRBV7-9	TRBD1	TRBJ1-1	TGTGCCAGCAGCGTATTGACAGGGATTGAAGCTTTCTTT	CASSVLTGIEAFF
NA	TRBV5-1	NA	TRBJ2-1	TGCGCCAGCAGCTTGGGCAGGGAAGGGAGGAATGAGCAGTTCTTC	CASSLGREGRNEQFF
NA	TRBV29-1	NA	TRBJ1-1	TGCAGCGTGACAGAGAACACTGAAGCTTTCTTT	CSVTENTEAFF
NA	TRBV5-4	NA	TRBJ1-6	TGTGCCAGCAGCTGGGGTGGCTCACCCCTCCACTTT	CASSWGGSPLHF
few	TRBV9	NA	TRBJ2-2	TGTGCCAGCAGCGTAGAAACAGGGTTGTTAACCGGGGAGCTGTTTTTT	CASSVETGLLTGELFF